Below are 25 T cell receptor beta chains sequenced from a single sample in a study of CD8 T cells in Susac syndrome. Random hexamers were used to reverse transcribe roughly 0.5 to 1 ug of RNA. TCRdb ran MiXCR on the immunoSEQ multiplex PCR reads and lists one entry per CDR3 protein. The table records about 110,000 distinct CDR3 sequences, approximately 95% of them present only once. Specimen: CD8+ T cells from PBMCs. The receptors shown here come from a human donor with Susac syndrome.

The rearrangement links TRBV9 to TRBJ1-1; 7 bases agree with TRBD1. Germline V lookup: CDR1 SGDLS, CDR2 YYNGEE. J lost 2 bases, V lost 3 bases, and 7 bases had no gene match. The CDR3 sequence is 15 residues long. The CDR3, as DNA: TGTGCCAGCAGCGAGGGGAGGACAGGAAACACTGAAGCTTTCTTT. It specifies CASSEGRTGNTEAFF.

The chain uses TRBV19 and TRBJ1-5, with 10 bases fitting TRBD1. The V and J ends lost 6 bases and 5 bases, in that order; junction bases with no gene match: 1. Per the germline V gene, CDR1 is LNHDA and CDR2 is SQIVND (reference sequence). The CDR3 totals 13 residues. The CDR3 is CASSGTGDQPQHF. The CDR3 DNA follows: TGTGCCAGTAGCGGGACAGGGGATCAGCCCCAGCATTTT.

The CDR3 DNA reads TGCAGCGTTGAAGATCGGGCGGGCGGGAACACTGAAGCTTTCTTT. This encodes CSVEDRAGGNTEAFF. The V call is TRBV29-1, the J call TRBJ1-1; D is ambiguous. CDR3 length: 15 amino acids. V lost 0 bases, J lost 1 base, and 12 bases lay in between. CDR1 SQVTM and CDR2 ANQGSEA come from the germline V gene.

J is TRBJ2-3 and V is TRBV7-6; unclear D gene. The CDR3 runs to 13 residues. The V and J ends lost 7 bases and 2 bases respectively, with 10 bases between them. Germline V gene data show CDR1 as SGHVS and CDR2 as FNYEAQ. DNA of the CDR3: TGTGCCAGCACACCTCTTAACACAGATACGCAGTATTTT. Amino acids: CASTPLNTDTQYF.

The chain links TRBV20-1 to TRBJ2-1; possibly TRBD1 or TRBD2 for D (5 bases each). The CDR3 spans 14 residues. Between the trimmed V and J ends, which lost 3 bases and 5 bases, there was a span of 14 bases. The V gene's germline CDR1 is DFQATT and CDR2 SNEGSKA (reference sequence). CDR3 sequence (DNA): TGCAGTGCTAGTTGGGACGAAAGTCACAATGAGCAGTTCTTC. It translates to CSASWDESHNEQFF.

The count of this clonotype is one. This CDR3 reads CASSLPGTSGRTDTQYF. The DNA for the CDR3 is TGTGCCAGCAGCCTACCCGGGACTAGCGGACGCACAGATACGCAGTATTTT. This chain connects TRBV7-9 to TRBJ2-3; 11 bases map to TRBD2. The CDR3 contains 17 residues. Germline lookup yields CDR1 SEHNR and CDR2 FQNEAQ (reference sequence). Trimming took 5 bases from V and 1 from J; bases not matched to a gene: 8.

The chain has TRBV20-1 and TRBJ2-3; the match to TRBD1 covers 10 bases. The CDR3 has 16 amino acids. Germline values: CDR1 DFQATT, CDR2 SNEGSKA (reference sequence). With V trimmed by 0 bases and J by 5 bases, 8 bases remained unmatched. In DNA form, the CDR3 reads TGCAGTGCTAGAGAACACGGGACAGGGGAAGGAGATACGCAGTATTTT. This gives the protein CSAREHGTGEGDTQYF.

DNA for the CDR3: TGTGCCAGCGGTGGGACAGGGTCAGATACGCAGTATTTT. Its protein product is CASGGTGSDTQYF. The chain uses TRBV7-3 and TRBJ2-3; 9 nucleotides line up with TRBD1. V trimming: 8 bases; J trimming: 4 bases; junction bases outside the gene matches: 4. Germline CDR1 and CDR2: SGHTA and FQGTGA. CDR3 length: 13 amino acids.

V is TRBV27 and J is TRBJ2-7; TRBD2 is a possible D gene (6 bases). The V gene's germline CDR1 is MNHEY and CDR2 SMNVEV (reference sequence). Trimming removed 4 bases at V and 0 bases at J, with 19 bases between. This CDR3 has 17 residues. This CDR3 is CASSSLDYQTFSYEQYF. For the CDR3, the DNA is TGTGCCAGCAGTTCCTTGGACTACCAAACTTTCTCCTACGAGCAGTACTTC.

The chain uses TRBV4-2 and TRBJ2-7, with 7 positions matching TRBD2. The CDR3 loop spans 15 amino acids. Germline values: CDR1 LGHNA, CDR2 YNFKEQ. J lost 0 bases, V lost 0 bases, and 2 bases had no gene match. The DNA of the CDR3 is TGTGCCAGCAGCCAAGAAGCGGGGAGCTCCTACGAGCAGTACTTC. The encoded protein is CASSQEAGSSYEQYF.

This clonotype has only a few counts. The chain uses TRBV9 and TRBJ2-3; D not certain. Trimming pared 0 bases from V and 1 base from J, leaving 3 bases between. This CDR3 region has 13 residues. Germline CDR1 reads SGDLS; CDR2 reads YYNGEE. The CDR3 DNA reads TGTGCCAGCAGCGTAGTCGGCACAGATACGCAGTATTTT. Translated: CASSVVGTDTQYF.

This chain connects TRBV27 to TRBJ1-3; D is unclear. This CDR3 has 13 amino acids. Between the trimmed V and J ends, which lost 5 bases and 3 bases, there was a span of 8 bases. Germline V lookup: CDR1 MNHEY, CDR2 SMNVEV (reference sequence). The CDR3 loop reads CASSVAVGNTIYF. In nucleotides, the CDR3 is TGTGCCAGCAGTGTTGCAGTTGGAAACACCATATATTTT.

CDR3 coding DNA: TGTGCCAGCAGCCAACTAACCTTCACAGATACGCAGTATTTT. It yields the protein CASSQLTFTDTQYF. The rearrangement links TRBV14 to TRBJ2-3; D is undetermined. V was clipped by 2 bases and J by 2 bases, with 8 bases between them. Germline assignment: CDR1 SGHDN and CDR2 FVKESK. There are 14 residues in the CDR3.

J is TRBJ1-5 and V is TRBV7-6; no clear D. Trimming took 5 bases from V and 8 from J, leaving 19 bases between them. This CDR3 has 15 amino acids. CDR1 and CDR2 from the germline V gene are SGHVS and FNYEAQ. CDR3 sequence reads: CASSPAPQPGEPQHF. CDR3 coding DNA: TGTGCCAGCAGCCCGGCCCCACAGCCCGGGGAGCCCCAGCATTTT.

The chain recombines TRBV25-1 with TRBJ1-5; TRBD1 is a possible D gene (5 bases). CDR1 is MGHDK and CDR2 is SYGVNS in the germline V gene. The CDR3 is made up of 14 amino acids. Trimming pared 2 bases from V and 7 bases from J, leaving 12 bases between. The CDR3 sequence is CASSEDAGPQPQHF. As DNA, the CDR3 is TGTGCCAGCAGTGAAGACGCAGGGCCACAGCCCCAGCATTTT.

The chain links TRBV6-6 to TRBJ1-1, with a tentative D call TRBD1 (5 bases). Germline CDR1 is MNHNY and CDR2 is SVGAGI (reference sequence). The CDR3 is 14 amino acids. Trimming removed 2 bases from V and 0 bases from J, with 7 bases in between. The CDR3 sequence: CASSYTTVNTEAFF. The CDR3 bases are TGTGCCAGCAGTTACACGACAGTGAACACTGAAGCTTTCTTT.

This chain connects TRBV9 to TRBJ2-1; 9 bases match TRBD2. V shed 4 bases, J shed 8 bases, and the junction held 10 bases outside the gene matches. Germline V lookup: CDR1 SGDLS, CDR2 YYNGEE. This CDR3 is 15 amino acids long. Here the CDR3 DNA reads TGTGCCAGCAGCACCGGGACTAGCCTTCTTGATGAGCAGTTCTTC. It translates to CASSTGTSLLDEQFF. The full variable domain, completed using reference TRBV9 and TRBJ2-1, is DSGVTQTPKHLITATGQRVTLRCSPRSGDLSVYWYQQSLDQGLQFLIQYYNGEERAKGNILERFSAQQFPDLHSELNLSSLELGDSALYFCASSTGTSLLDEQFFGPGTRLTVL.

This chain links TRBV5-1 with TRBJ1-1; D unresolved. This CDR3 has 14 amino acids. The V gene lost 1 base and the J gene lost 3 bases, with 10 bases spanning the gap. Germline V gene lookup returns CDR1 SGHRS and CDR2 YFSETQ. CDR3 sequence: CASSLLQRDTEAFF. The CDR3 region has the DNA TGCGCCAGCAGCTTGTTACAACGGGACACTGAAGCTTTCTTT.

CDR3 residues: CATSRDTARGNQPQHF. The CDR3 bases are TGTGCCACCAGCAGAGATACGGCCAGAGGAAATCAGCCCCAGCATTTT. This chain joins TRBV15 and TRBJ1-5; no clear D gene. The V end lost 0 bases, the J end lost 4 bases, and 13 bases lay between the germline ends. The CDR3 is 16 amino acids. Germline V gene data show CDR1 as LNHNV and CDR2 as YYDKDF (reference sequence).

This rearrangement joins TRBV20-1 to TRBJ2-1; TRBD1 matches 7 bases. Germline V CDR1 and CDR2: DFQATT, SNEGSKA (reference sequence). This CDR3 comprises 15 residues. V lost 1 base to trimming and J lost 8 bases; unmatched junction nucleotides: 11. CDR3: CSARVGDRALHEQFF. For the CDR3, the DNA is TGCAGTGCTAGAGTGGGAGACAGGGCCTTGCATGAGCAGTTCTTC.

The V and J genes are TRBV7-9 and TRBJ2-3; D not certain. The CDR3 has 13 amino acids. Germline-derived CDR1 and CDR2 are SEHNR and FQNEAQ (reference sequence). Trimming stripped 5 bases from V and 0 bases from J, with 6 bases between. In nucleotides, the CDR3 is TGTGCCAGCAGCGACCGTAGCACAGATACGCAGTATTTT. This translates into CASSDRSTDTQYF. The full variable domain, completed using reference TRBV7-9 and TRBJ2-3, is DTGVSQNPRHKITKRGQNVTFRCDPISEHNRLYWYRQTLGQGPEFLTYFQNEAQLEKSRLLSDRFSAERPKGSFSTLEIQRTEQGDSAMYLCASSDRSTDTQYFGPGTRLTVL.

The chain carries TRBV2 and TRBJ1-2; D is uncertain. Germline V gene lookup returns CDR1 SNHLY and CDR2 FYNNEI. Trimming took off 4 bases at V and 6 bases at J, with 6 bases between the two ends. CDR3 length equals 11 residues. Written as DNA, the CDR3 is TGTGCCAGCAGTGTCAGTGATGGCTACACCTTC. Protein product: CASSVSDGYTF.

The CDR3 DNA is TGTGCCAGCAGCTTAGCGACAAGCTCCTACGAGCAGTACTTC. Its translation is CASSLATSSYEQYF. V usage is TRBV7-9 and J usage is TRBJ2-7, with no clear D. CDR1 and CDR2 (germline): SEHNR, FQNEAQ (reference sequence). The CDR3 covers 14 residues. The V end was cut by 0 bases, the J end by 0 bases, with 6 bases between. The full variable domain, in which reference TRBV7-9 and TRBJ2-7 provide the parts outside the CDR3, is DTGVSQNPRHKITKRGQNVTFRCDPISEHNRLYWYRQTLGQGPEFLTYFQNEAQLEKSRLLSDRFSAERPKGSFSTLEIQRTEQGDSAMYLCASSLATSSYEQYFGPGTRLTVT.

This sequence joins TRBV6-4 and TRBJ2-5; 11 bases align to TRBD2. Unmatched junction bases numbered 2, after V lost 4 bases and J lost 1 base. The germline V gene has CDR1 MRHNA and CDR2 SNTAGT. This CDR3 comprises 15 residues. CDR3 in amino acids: CASSASGGTQETQYF. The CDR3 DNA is TGTGCCAGCAGTGCTAGCGGGGGGACCCAAGAGACCCAGTACTTC.

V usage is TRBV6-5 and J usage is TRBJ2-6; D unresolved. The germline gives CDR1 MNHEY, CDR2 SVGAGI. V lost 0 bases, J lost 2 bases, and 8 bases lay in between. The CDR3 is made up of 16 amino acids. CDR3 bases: TGTGCCAGCAGTTACTCGACGGTGCCTGGGGCCAACGTCCTGACTTTC. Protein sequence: CASSYSTVPGANVLTF.